This T cell receptor (beta chain) was identified in a study of blood T cell repertoires in COVID-19. Across the whole study: PBMCs, B-cell-depleted T cells, or T cells were the source of the cDNA or gDNA that made up the material.

There are 17 residues in the CDR3. Germline V gene lookup returns CDR1 MDHEN and CDR2 SYDVKM. V lost 4 bases and J 0 bases, leaving 15 bases between the germline ends. In the authors' workflow: For nucleated cells, counts were estimated from reference gene primer amplification. Sequenced by immunoSEQ multiplex PCR; TCRdb stores in-frame clones only, minus some. Clonal size and the V and J genes are those of that table, whereas D and trimming came from the DNA. The table records about 72,000 clones, under 90% of them present only once. This clonotype was sampled from a man in his sixties or seventies with active or convalescent COVID-19. The chain has TRBV28 and TRBJ2-2; possible D gene TRBD1, 5 bases. What was sequenced was peripheral blood. The CDR3 DNA reads as TGTGCCAGCAGTTCTCGGTTGGACACATCGAACACCGGGGAGCTGTTTTTT. It encodes CASSSRLDTSNTGELFF.